This TCR beta chain was captured by sequencing in a study of blood T cell repertoires in COVID-19. Study summary: Italy, Spain and the United States were the sources of the convalescent and acute COVID-19 samples. In each case, the material was cDNA or gDNA derived from T cells, B-cell-depleted T cells, or PBMCs.

Per the germline V gene, CDR1 is MNHEY and CDR2 is SVGAGI. The V gene lost 6 bases and the J gene lost 0 bases, with 10 bases spanning the gap. CDR3 size: 14 residues. In the original processing: Nucleated cell number was recorded as an estimate derived from reference gene primer amplification. Method: immunoSEQ multiplex PCR; TCRdb's copy keeps in-frame clones and lacks some. The V and J calls and clone size are taken from that table; D and trimming were inferred from the DNA. The sample shows around 41,000 clones, about 91% of them seen only once. This clone was counted once. The chain has TRBV6-5 and TRBJ2-3; D is perhaps TRBD1 (6 bases). The receptor was derived from a woman in her thirties in a cohort sampled during active COVID-19. The sequenced sample consisted of peripheral blood. CDR3 nucleotides: TGTGCCAGCAGGCGACAGGTTAGCACAGATACGCAGTATTTT. Translating gives CASRRQVSTDTQYF.